These 9 T cell receptor beta chains came from one sample sequenced in a study of T cells in Graves' hyperthyroidism and ophthalmopathy. Researchers took RNA transcripts and amplified the TCR beta CDR3 regions from them. A first-round RT-PCR of the TCR CDR3 used the HTBI primer set. TCRdb fed the multiplex PCR reads into MiXCR, producing one record per CDR3 protein. The sample carries more than 500,000 distinct CDR3 sequences, about 14% recorded once. The sample taken for sequencing was blood. The receptor source for this set is a woman in her thirties or forties with Graves' hyperthyroidism.

CDR3 nucleotides: TGTGCCAGCAGCGGGGGACAGGGGCGCGAGCAGTACTTC. Amino acids: CASSGGQGREQYF. The V gene is TRBV7-2, the J gene TRBJ2-7; 10 positions match TRBD1. The V gene's germline CDR1 is SGHTA and CDR2 FQGNSA. The CDR3 has 13 residues. V lost 5 bases to trimming and J lost 6 bases; unmatched junction nucleotides: 4.

This clonotype was observed once. The gene calls are TRBV28 and TRBJ2-2; D gene ambiguous. CDR3 length equals 12 residues. Trimming shortened V by 4 bases and J by 6 bases, and 6 bases separated the two germline ends. Germline-derived CDR1 and CDR2 are MDHEN and SYDVKM. The CDR3 coding sequence is TGTGCCAGCAGTTCCTTCGCCGGGGAGCTGTTTTTT. Translating it yields CASSSFAGELFF.

This clonotype was recorded a few times. The V call is TRBV2, the J call TRBJ2-2; 11 bases are shared with TRBD2. J was trimmed by 4 bases and V by 7 bases; bases with no gene match: 8. CDR1 is SNHLY, CDR2 FYNNEI, per germline. This CDR3 has 16 amino acids. The CDR3 region has the DNA TGTGCCAGCAAGACTTATAGCGGGAGGGGCACCGGGGAGCTGTTTTTT. Amino acids: CASKTYSGRGTGELFF.

As for this clonotype: Just one base apart from a much larger clone, this may be a read error. CDR3 DNA: TGTGCCAGCAGCTTACGCCGCCCCCGGGACTGGAACACTGAAGCTTTCTTT. As protein: CASSLRRPRDWNTEAFF. This rearrangement joins TRBV11-2 to TRBJ1-1; a possible D gene is TRBD1 (5 bases). Per the germline V gene, CDR1 is SGHAT and CDR2 is FQNNGV. This CDR3 is built from 17 residues. V shed 2 bases and J shed 1 base, with 17 bases lying between them.

This clonotype was recorded at least ten times. This chain connects TRBV7-9 to TRBJ1-1; TRBD1 might be the D (6 bases). Germline loops: CDR1 SEHNR, CDR2 FQNEAQ (reference sequence). V gave up 2 bases and J gave up 6 bases, with 7 bases separating them. The CDR3 totals 12 residues. CDR3 DNA: TGTGCCAGCAGCTTAACAGGGTCTGAAGCTTTCTTT. This gives the protein CASSLTGSEAFF.

V and J are TRBV11-2 and TRBJ2-1; D not certain. V lost 0 bases, J lost 3 bases, and 18 bases lay in between. Germline loops: CDR1 SGHAT, CDR2 FQNNGV. The CDR3 extends over 18 amino acids. The CDR3 DNA sequence: TGTGCCAGCAGCTTAGATTTAGGAACTAACCCTTACTACAATGAGCAGTTCTTC. As protein: CASSLDLGTNPYYNEQFF. Supplemented by reference TRBV11-2 and TRBJ2-1, the full variable domain reads EAGVAQSPRYKIIEKRQSVAFWCNPISGHATLYWYQQILGQGPKLLIQFQNNGVVDDSQLPKDRFSAERLKGVDSTLKIQPAKLEDSAVYLCASSLDLGTNPYYNEQFFGPGTRLTVL.

This clonotype was seen at least ten times. The V gene is TRBV12-3 or TRBV12-4, the J gene TRBJ1-1; 9 bases agree with TRBD1. The CDR3 consists of 13 residues. J lost 3 bases, V lost 5 bases, and 1 base had no gene match. This CDR3 reads CASSRTGDTEAFF. For the CDR3, the DNA is TGTGCCAGCAGTCGGACAGGGGACACTGAAGCTTTCTTT.

This clonotype was recorded at least ten times. V and J are TRBV7-2 and TRBJ1-2; D remains unclear. With 5 bases removed from V and 10 bases from J, the gap between germline ends came to 11 bases. The CDR3 spans 11 residues. Germline CDR1 SGHTA, CDR2 FQGNSA. For the CDR3, the DNA is TGTGCCAGCAGCCTAAGCTTTGTCTACACCTTC. Its translation is CASSLSFVYTF.

This clonotype was seen many times. This chain connects TRBV3-1 to TRBJ2-3; 10 nucleotides match TRBD1. Germline CDR1 reads LGHDT; CDR2 reads YNNKEL (reference sequence). The CDR3 has 15 residues. J gave up 1 base and V 6 bases, and 4 bases lay outside the gene matches. Written as DNA, the CDR3 is TGTGCCAGCAGGGGACAGGGGTTCGGCACAGATACGCAGTATTTT. Translation: CASRGQGFGTDTQYF.